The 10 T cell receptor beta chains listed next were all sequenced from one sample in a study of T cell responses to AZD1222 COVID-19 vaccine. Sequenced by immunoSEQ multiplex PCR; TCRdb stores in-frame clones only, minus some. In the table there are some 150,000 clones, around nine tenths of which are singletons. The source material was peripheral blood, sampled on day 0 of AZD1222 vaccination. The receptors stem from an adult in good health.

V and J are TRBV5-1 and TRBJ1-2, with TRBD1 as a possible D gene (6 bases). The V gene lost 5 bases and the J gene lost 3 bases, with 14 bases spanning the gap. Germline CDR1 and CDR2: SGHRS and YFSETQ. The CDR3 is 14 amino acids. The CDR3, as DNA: TGCGCCAGCAGTCGGGGGGGCGGTGACTATGGCTACACCTTC. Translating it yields CASSRGGGDYGYTF.

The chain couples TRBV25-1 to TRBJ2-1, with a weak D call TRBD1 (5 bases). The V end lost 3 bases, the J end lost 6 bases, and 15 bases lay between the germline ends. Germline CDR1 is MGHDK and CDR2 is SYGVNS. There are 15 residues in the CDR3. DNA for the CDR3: TGTGCCAGCAGTGATACCCAGGGTTTAATCAATGAGCAGTTCTTC. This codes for CASSDTQGLINEQFF.

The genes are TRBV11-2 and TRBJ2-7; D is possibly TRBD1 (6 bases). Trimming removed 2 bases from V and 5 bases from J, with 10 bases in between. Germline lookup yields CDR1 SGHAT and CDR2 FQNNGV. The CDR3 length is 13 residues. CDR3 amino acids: CASSLIGQNEQYF. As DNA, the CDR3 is TGTGCCAGCAGCTTAATCGGACAGAACGAGCAGTACTTC.

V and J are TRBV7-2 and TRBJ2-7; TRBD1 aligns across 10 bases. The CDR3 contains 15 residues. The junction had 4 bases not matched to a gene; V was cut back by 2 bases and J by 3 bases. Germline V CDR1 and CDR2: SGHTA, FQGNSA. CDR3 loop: CASSLRQGADYEQYF. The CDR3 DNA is TGTGCCAGCAGCTTACGACAGGGGGCTGACTACGAGCAGTACTTC. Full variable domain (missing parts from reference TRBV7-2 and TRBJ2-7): GAGVSQSPSNKVTEKGKDVELRCDPISGHTALYWYRQSLGQGLEFLIYFQGNSAPDKSGLPSDRFSAERTGGSVSTLTIQRTQQEDSAVYLCASSLRQGADYEQYFGPGTRLTVT.

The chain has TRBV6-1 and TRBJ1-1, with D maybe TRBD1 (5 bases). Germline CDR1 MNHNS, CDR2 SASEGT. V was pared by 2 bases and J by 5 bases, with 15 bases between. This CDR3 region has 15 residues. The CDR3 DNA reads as TGTGCCAGCAGTGAACTAGGGGCCCCAGCGACTGAAGCTTTCTTT. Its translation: CASSELGAPATEAFF.

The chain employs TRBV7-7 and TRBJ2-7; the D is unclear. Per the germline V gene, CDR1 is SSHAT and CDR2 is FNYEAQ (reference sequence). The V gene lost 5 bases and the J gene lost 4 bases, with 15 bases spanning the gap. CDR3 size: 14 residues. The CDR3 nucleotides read TGTGCCAGCAGCCCTAGTTACGGTTCGTACGAGCAGTACTTC. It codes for CASSPSYGSYEQYF.

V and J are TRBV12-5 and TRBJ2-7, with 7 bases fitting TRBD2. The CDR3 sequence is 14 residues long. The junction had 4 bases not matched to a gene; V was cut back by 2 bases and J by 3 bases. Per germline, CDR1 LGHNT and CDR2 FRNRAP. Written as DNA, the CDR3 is TGTGCTAGTGGTTTGAGCGGGGCCCTCTACGAGCAGTACTTC. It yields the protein CASGLSGALYEQYF.

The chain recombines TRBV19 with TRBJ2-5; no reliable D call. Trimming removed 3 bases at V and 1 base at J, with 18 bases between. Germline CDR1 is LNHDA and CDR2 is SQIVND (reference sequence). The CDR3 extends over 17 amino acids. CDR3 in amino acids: CASSMFSGQLIQETQYF. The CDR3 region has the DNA TGTGCCAGTAGTATGTTTTCTGGCCAGCTAATCCAAGAGACCCAGTACTTC.

The CDR3 DNA reads TGTGCCAGCAGTCCGCCGGGGGCGGGAAACACCATATATTTT. This translates into CASSPPGAGNTIYF. V usage is TRBV28 and J usage is TRBJ1-3, with D perhaps TRBD1 (6 bases). The germline V gene encodes CDR1 MDHEN and CDR2 SYDVKM. The CDR3 is 14 residues long. Trimming removed 5 bases at V and 4 bases at J, with 12 bases between.

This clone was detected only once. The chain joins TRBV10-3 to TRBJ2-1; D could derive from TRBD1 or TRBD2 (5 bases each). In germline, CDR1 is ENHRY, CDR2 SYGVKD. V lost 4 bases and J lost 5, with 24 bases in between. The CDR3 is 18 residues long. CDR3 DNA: TGTGCCATCAGTGGGGAGACATCGAGTTGGGGCCTTCACAATGAGCAGTTCTTC. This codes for CAISGETSSWGLHNEQFF.